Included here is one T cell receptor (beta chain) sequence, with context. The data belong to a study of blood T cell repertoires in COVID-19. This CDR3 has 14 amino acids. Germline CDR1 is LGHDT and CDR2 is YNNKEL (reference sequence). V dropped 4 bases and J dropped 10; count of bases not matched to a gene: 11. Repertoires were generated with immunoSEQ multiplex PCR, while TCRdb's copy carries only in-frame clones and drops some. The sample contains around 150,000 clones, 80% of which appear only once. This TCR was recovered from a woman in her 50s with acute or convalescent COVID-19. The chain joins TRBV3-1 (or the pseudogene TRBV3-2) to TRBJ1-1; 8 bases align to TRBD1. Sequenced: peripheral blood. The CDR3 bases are TGTGCCAGCAGCCCGGACGCAGGGGGCCGGGGAGCTTTCTTT. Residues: CASSPDAGGRGAFF.